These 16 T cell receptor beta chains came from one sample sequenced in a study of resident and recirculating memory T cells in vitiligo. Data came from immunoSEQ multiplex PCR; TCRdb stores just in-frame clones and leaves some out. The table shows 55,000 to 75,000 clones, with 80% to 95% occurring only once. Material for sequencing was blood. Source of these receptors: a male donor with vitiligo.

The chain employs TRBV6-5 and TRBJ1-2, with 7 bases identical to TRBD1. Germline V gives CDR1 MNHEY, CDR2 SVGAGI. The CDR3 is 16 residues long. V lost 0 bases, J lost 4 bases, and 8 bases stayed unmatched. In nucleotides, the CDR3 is TGTGCCAGCAGTTACTCGACGGTGACAGGGCCCTATGGCTACACCTTC. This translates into CASSYSTVTGPYGYTF.

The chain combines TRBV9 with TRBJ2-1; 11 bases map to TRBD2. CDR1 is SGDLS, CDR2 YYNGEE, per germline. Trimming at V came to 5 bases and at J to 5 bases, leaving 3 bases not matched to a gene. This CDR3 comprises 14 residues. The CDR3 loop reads CASSGTSGNNEQFF. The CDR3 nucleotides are TGTGCCAGCAGTGGGACTAGCGGAAACAATGAGCAGTTCTTC.

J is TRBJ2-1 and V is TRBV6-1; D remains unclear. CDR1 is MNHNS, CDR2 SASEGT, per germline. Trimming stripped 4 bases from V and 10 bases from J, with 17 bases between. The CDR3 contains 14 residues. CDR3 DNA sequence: TGTGCCAGCAGTGCGACTCCCGAATCCCGGGAGCAGTTCTTC. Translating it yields CASSATPESREQFF.

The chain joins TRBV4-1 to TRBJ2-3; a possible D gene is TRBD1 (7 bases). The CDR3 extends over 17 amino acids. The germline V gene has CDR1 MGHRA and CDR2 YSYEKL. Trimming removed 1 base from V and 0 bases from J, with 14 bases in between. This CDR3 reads CASSQVSGGLSTDTQYF. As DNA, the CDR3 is TGCGCCAGCAGCCAAGTTTCAGGGGGACTGAGCACAGATACGCAGTATTTT.

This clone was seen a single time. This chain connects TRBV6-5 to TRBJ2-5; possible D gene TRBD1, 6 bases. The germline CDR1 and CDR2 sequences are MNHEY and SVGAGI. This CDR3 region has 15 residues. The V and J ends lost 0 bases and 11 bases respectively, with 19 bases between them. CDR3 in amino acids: CASSYSGQGLGEQYF. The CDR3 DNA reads TGTGCCAGCAGTTACTCGGGGCAGGGGTTGGGAGAGCAGTACTTC.

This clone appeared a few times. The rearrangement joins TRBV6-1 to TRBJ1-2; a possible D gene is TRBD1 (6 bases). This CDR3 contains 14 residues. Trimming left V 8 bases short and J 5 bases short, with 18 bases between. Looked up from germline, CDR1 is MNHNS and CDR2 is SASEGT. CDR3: CASEQGVIGYGYTF. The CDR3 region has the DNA TGTGCCAGCGAACAGGGTGTTATCGGATATGGCTACACCTTC.

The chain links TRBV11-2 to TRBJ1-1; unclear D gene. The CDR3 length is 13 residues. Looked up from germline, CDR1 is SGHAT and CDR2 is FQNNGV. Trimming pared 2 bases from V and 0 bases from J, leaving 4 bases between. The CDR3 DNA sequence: TGTGCCAGCAGCTTATACATGAACACTGAAGCTTTCTTT. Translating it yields CASSLYMNTEAFF.

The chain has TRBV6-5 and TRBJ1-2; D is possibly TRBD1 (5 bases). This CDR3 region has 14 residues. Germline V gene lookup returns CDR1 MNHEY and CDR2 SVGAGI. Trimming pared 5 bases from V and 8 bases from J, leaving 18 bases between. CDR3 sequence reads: CASSKSSTVPGYTF. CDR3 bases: TGTGCCAGCAGTAAGTCTTCGACAGTTCCCGGCTACACCTTC.

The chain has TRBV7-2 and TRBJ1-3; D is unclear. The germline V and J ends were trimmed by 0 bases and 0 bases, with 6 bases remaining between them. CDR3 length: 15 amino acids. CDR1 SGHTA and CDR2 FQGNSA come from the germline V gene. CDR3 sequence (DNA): TGTGCCAGCAGCTTAGCCCCAGGCTCTGGAAACACCATATATTTT. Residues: CASSLAPGSGNTIYF.

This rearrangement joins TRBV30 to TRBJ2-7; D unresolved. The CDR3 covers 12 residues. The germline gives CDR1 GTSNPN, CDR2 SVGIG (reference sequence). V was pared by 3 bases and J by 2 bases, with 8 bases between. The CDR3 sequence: CAWSPVTYEQYF. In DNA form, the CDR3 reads TGTGCCTGGAGCCCCGTTACCTACGAGCAGTACTTC.

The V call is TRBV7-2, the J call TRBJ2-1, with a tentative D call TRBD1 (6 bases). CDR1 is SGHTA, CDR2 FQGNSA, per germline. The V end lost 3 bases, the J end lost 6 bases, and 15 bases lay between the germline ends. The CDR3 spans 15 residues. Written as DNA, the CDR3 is TGTGCCAGCAGCTTCACTCGGCAGGGGCGCAATGAGCAGTTCTTC. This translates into CASSFTRQGRNEQFF. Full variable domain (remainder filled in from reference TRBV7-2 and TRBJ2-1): GAGVSQSPSNKVTEKGKDVELRCDPISGHTALYWYRQSLGQGLEFLIYFQGNSAPDKSGLPSDRFSAERTGGSVSTLTIQRTQQEDSAVYLCASSFTRQGRNEQFFGPGTRLTVL.

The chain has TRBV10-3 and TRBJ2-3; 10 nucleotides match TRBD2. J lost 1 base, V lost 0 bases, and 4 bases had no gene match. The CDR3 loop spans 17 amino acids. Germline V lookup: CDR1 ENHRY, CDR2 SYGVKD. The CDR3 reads CAISESERGGRTDTQYF. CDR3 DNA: TGTGCCATCAGTGAGTCCGAGCGGGGGGGCCGCACAGATACGCAGTATTTT.

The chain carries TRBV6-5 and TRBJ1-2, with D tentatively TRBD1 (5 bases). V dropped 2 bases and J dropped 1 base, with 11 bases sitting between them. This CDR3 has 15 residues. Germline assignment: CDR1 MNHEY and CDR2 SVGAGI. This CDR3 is CASSYDATVNYGYTF. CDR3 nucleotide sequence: TGTGCCAGCAGTTACGACGCGACAGTTAACTATGGCTACACCTTC.

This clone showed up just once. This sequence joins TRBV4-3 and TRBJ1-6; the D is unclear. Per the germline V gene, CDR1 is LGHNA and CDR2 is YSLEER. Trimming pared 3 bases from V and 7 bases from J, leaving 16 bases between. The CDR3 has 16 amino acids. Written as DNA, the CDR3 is TGCGCCAGCAGCCATGACCGGGAGAGGAGGAATTCACCCCTCCACTTT. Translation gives CASSHDRERRNSPLHF.

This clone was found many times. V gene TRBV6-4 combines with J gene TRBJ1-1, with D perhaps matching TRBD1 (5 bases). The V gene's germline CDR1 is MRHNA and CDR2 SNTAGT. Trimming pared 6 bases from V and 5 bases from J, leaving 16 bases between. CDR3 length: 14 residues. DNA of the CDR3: TGTGCCAGCAGCCCGGGGGACGGAGGGACTGAAGCTTTCTTT. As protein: CASSPGDGGTEAFF.

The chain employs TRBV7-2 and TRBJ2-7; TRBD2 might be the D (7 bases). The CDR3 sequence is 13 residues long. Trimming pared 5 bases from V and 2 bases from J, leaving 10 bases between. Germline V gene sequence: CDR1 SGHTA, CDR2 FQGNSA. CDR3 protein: CASSGGATYEQYF. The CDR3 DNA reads TGTGCCAGCAGCGGGGGGGCCACCTACGAGCAGTACTTC.